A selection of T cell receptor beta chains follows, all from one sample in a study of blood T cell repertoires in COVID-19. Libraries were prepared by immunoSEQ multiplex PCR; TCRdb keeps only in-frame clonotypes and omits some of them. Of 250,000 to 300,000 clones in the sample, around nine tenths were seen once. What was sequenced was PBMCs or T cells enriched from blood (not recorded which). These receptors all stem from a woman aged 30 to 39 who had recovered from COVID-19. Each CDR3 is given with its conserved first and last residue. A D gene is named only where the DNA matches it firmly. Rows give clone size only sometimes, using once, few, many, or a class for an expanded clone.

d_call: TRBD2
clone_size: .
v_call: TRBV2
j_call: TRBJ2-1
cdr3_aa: CASELAGYNEQFF
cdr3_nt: TGTGCCAGTGAGCTAGCGGGTTACAATGAGCAGTTCTTC

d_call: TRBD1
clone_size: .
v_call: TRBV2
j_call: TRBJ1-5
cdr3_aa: CASSEGTGAQPQHF
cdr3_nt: TGTGCCAGCAGTGAAGGGACAGGGGCTCAGCCCCAGCATTTT

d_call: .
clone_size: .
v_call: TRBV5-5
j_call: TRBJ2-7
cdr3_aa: CASSLAQGRYEQYF
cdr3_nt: TGTGCCAGCAGCTTGGCACAGGGGAGGTACGAGCAGTACTTC

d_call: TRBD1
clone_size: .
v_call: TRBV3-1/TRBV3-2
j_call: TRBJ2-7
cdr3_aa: CASSQDRDRGPHEQYF
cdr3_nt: TGTGCCAGCAGCCAAGACCGGGACAGGGGGCCCCACGAGCAGTACTTC

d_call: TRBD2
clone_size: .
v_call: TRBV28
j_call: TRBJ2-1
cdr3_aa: CASTLHGTSGIEQFF
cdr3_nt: TGTGCCAGCACACTGCACGGGACTAGCGGGATTGAGCAGTTCTTC

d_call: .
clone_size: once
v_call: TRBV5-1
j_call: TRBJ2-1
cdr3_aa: CASSFGGANEQFF
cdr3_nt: TGCGCCAGCAGCTTTGGCGGGGCGAATGAGCAGTTCTTC

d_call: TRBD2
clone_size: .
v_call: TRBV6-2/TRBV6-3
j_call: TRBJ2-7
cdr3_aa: CASSYGLAGNEQYF
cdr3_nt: TGTGCCAGCAGTTACGGACTAGCGGGAAACGAGCAGTACTTC

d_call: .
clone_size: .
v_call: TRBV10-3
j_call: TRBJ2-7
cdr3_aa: CATQNLNYEQYF
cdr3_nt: TGTGCCACCCAGAACCTCAACTACGAGCAGTACTTC

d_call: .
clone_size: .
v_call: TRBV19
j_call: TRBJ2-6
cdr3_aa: CASSISRQLLSGANVLTF
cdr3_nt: TGTGCCAGTAGTATATCTAGGCAGCTACTATCTGGGGCCAACGTCCTGACTTTC

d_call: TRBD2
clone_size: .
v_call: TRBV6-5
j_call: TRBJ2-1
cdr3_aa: CASRGLAGGDEQFF
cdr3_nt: TGTGCCAGCAGGGGACTAGCGGGAGGGGATGAGCAGTTCTTC

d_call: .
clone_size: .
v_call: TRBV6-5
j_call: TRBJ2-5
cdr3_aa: CAIQRQVLETQYF
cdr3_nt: TGTGCCATTCAACGACAGGTTTTGGAGACCCAGTACTTC

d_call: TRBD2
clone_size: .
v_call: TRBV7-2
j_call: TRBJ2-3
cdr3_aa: CASSLGLAGTDTQYF
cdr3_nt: TGTGCCAGCAGCTTGGGACTAGCGGGCACAGATACGCAGTATTTT

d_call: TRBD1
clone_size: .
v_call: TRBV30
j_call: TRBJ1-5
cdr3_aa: CAWTQGDRLSGQPQHF
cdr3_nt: TGTGCCTGGACCCAGGGGGACAGGCTCTCTGGTCAGCCCCAGCATTTT

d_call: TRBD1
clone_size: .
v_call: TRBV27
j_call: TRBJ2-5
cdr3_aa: CASSLSTTGGETQYF
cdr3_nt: TGTGCCAGCAGTTTATCGACGACAGGGGGAGAGACCCAGTACTTC

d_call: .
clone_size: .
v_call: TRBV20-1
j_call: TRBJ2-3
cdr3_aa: CSASDSQTSTSTDTQYF
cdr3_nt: TGCAGTGCTAGTGACTCCCAGACATCCACTAGCACAGATACGCAGTATTTT

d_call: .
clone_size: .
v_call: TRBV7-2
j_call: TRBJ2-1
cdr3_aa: CASSSRQYNEQFF
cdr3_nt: TGTGCCAGCAGCTCGAGACAGTACAATGAGCAGTTCTTC

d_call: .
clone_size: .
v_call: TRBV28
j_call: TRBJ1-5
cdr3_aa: CASSPLERPQHF
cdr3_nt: TGTGCCAGCAGCCCTCTGGAGCGGCCCCAGCATTTT

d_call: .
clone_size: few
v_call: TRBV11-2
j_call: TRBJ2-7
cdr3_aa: CASSLGRVNEQYF
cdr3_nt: TGTGCCAGCAGCTTAGGACGGGTAAACGAGCAGTACTTC

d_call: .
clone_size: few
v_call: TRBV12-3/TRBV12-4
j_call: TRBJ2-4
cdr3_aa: CASSLEGRGFQYF
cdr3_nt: TGTGCCAGCAGTCTAGAGGGCAGAGGGTTCCAGTACTTC

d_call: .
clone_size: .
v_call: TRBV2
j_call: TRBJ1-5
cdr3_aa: CASTRSGPQHF
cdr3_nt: TGTGCCAGCACTCGATCAGGGCCCCAGCATTTT

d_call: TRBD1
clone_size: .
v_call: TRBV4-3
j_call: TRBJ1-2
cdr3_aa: CASSRHGQGHGYTF
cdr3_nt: TGCGCCAGCAGCCGACACGGACAGGGGCATGGCTACACCTTC

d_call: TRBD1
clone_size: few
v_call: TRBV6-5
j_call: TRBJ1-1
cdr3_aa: CASSYSGQKNTEAFF
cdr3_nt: TGTGCCAGCAGTTACTCGGGACAGAAGAACACTGAAGCTTTCTTT

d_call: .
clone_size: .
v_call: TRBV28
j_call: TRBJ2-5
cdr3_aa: CASSREQDETQYF
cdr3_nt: TGTGCCAGCAGTAGGGAGCAGGATGAGACCCAGTACTTC

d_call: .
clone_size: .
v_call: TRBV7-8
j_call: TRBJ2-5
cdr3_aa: CASSRRRGSSGKYQETQYF
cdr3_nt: TGTGCCAGCAGCCGCCGACGGGGGAGCAGCGGAAAGTACCAAGAGACCCAGTACTTC

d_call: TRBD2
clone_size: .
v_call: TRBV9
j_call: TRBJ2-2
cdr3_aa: CASSVASGAGGPGELFF
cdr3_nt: TGTGCCAGCAGCGTAGCCAGCGGGGCTGGAGGGCCCGGGGAGCTGTTTTTT

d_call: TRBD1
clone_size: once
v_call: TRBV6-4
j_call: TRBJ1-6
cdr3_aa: CASSSSTGGSPLHF
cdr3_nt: TGTGCCAGCAGTTCCTCGACAGGGGGTTCACCCCTCCACTTT

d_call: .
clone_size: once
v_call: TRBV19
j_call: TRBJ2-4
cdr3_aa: CASSTTGEARNIQYF
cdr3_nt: TGTGCCAGTAGCACTACAGGGGAGGCTAGAAACATTCAGTACTTC

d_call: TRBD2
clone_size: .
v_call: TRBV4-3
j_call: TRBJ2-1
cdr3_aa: CASSQVGTSGRGGYYNEQFF
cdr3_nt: TGCGCCAGCAGCCAAGTGGGGACTAGCGGGAGAGGTGGTTACTACAATGAGCAGTTCTTC

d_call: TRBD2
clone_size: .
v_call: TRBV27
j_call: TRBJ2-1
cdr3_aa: CASSLLGLAGSVKGSYNEQFF
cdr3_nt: TGTGCCAGCAGTTTACTTGGACTAGCGGGATCCGTAAAGGGATCCTACAATGAGCAGTTCTTC

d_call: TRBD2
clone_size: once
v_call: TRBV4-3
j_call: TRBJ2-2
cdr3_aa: CASRSSLAANTGELFF
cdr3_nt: TGCGCCAGCCGTTCGTCTCTAGCGGCAAACACCGGGGAGCTGTTTTTT

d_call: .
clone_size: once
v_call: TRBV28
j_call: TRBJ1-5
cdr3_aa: CASSLAVSNQPQHF
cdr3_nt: TGTGCCAGCAGTTTGGCGGTGTCCAATCAGCCCCAGCATTTT

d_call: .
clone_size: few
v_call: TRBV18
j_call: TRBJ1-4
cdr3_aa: CATGQYNEKLFF
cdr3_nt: TGTGCCACCGGACAGTATAATGAAAAACTGTTTTTT

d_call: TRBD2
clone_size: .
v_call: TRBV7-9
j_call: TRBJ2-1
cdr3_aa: CASSSHSGLADYNEQFF
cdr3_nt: TGTGCCAGCAGCTCCCACTCGGGACTAGCGGACTACAATGAGCAGTTCTTC

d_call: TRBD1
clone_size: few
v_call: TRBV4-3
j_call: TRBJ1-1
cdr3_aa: CASSQDTGENTEAFF
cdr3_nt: TGCGCCAGCAGCCAAGATACAGGGGAGAACACTGAAGCTTTCTTT

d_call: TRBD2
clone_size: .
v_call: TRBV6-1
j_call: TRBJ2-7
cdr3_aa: CASSEGSGRSYEQYF
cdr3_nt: TGTGCCAGCAGTGAAGGTAGCGGGAGGTCCTACGAGCAGTACTTC

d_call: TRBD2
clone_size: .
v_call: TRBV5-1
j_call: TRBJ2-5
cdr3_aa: CASSLSGSSETQYF
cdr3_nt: TGCGCCAGCAGCTTAAGCGGGAGTAGCGAGACCCAGTACTTC

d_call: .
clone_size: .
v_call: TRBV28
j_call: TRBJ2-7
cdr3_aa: CASRRTIPAGPGPYEQYF
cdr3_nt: TGTGCCAGCAGGAGAACTATACCGGCGGGACCCGGACCTTACGAGCAGTACTTC

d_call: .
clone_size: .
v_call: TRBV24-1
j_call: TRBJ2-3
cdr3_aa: CATGQSTDTQYF
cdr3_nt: TGTGCCACCGGACAGAGCACAGATACGCAGTATTTT

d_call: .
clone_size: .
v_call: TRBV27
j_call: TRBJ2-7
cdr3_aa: CASSFQGGEQYF
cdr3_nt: TGTGCCAGCAGTTTCCAGGGGGGCGAGCAGTACTTC